These 15 T cell receptor beta chains share one sample of origin, sequenced in a study of beta chain features in type 1 diabetes. Study-level points and caveats: Moderately but significantly shorter TCRB CDR3s were found in Type 1 diabetes patients in all four CD4+ subsets.

These TCRs are of unknown antigen specificity. The authors reverse transcribed all of the isolated RNA, so sequencing captured expressed TCRB transcripts. The repertoire was sequenced with immunoSEQ multiplex PCR; TCRdb's copy has only in-frame clones and lacks some. The profile covers 300,000 to 400,000 clones, with around 9% appearing a single time and 1% taken by the ten largest. Material for sequencing was central memory CD4+ T cells from blood. Receptor source: a man aged 30 to 45 with type 1 diabetes.

This clone was found a few times. This chain uses TRBV5-1 with TRBJ2-5; no clear D. V was trimmed by 0 bases and J by 6 bases, leaving 12 bases between them. CDR1 and CDR2 from the germline V gene are SGHRS and YFSETQ. The CDR3 sequence is 14 residues long. CDR3 sequence: CASSLGLEVKTQYF. Written as DNA, the CDR3 is TGCGCCAGCAGCTTGGGCCTAGAGGTAAAGACCCAGTACTTC. Together with reference TRBV5-1 and TRBJ2-5, the CDR3 gives the full variable domain: KAGVTQTPRYLIKTRGQQVTLSCSPISGHRSVSWYQQTPGQGLQFLFEYFSETQRNKGNFPGRFSGRQFSNSRSEMNVSTLELGDSALYLCASSLGLEVKTQYFGPGTRLLVL.

This clone has a handful of counts. The rearrangement links TRBV6-6 to TRBJ1-5; possible D gene TRBD1, 6 bases. The length of the CDR3 is 15 residues. Germline CDR1 MNHNY, CDR2 SVGAGI (reference sequence). The V gene lost 5 bases and the J gene lost 2 bases, with 13 bases spanning the gap. This chain's CDR3 is CASSTGTEGNQPQHF. The DNA of the CDR3 is TGTGCCAGCAGTACAGGGACCGAGGGCAATCAGCCCCAGCATTTT.

This clone was observed a few times. The chain recombines TRBV2 with TRBJ2-5; D not resolved. The CDR3 covers 14 residues. Germline CDR1 SNHLY, CDR2 FYNNEI. Trimming removed 3 bases from V and 7 bases from J, with 15 bases in between. The CDR3, as DNA: TGTGCCAGCAGTGATAAAAGATTGCCAACGACCCAGTACTTC. Protein: CASSDKRLPTTQYF.

This clone was picked up a small number of times. The chain is built from TRBV7-9 and TRBJ2-2; a weak D match, TRBD1 (6 bases). The CDR3 sequence is 15 residues long. Trimming took off 5 bases at V and 2 bases at J, with 12 bases between the two ends. Germline V lookup: CDR1 SEHNR, CDR2 FQNEAQ (reference sequence). The chain's CDR3 is CASSLGQLNTGELFF. In DNA form, the CDR3 reads TGTGCCAGCAGCCTAGGACAGCTCAACACCGGGGAGCTGTTTTTT.

The chain combines TRBV7-9 with TRBJ1-3; D is possibly TRBD1 (5 bases). CDR3 length equals 12 residues. Trimming shortened V by 10 bases and J by 4 bases, and 11 bases separated the two germline ends. Germline loops: CDR1 SEHNR, CDR2 FQNEAQ (reference sequence). The CDR3: CANGHTGNTIYF. CDR3 nucleotide sequence: TGTGCCAACGGACATACAGGAAACACCATATATTTT.

This clone has a count of ten or more. The chain employs TRBV7-9 and TRBJ2-3; D is perhaps TRBD1 (6 bases). Trimming shortened V by 5 bases and J by 4 bases, and 16 bases separated the two germline ends. The CDR3 has 15 amino acids. Germline V gives CDR1 SEHNR, CDR2 FQNEAQ (reference sequence). CDR3: CASSTGQFVADTQYF. CDR3 DNA sequence: TGTGCCAGCAGCACCGGACAGTTCGTGGCAGATACGCAGTATTTT.

The genes are TRBV6-6 and TRBJ2-7; D is perhaps TRBD1 (5 bases). This CDR3 is built from 11 residues. With 5 bases removed from V and 3 bases from J, the gap between germline ends came to 5 bases. Germline V gene sequence: CDR1 MNHNY, CDR2 SVGAGI (reference sequence). The CDR3: CASSDSYEQYF. CDR3 sequence (DNA): TGTGCCAGCAGTGACAGCTACGAGCAGTACTTC.

Only a few counts were recorded for this clone. V gene TRBV5-6 combines with J gene TRBJ2-3; 11 bases map to TRBD2. After removal of 4 bases from V and 0 bases from J, the junction contained 13 bases not matched to a gene. This CDR3 comprises 19 residues. CDR1 is SGHDT, CDR2 YYEEEE, per germline. The CDR3 sequence: CASSHELTSGARSTDTQYF. CDR3 coding DNA: TGTGCCAGCAGCCACGAATTGACTAGCGGGGCTAGGAGCACAGATACGCAGTATTTT. Supplemented by reference TRBV5-6 and TRBJ2-3, the full variable domain reads DAGVTQSPTHLIKTRGQQVTLRCSPKSGHDTVSWYQQALGQGPQFIFQYYEEEERQRGNFPDRFSGHQFPNYSSELNVNALLLGDSALYLCASSHELTSGARSTDTQYFGPGTRLTVL.

The chain has TRBV5-6 and TRBJ1-6; D is undetermined. The germline V and J ends were trimmed by 4 bases and 0 bases, with 11 bases remaining between them. Per the germline V gene, CDR1 is SGHDT and CDR2 is YYEEEE. The CDR3 runs to 16 residues. The CDR3 sequence: CASSPDGSSYNSPLHF. CDR3 in DNA: TGTGCCAGCAGCCCCGACGGGAGCTCCTATAATTCACCCCTCCACTTT.

The V gene is TRBV25-1, the J gene TRBJ2-5; D not resolved. The V gene lost 2 bases and the J gene lost 7 bases, with 17 bases spanning the gap. Germline assignment: CDR1 MGHDK and CDR2 SYGVNS. The CDR3 consists of 15 residues. CDR3 in DNA: TGTGCCAGCAGTGAAAAGGGTCTCTCAATGGGGACCCAGTACTTC. This gives the protein CASSEKGLSMGTQYF.

The chain combines TRBV5-1 with TRBJ1-5, with 8 bases lining up with TRBD1. Germline loops: CDR1 SGHRS, CDR2 YFSETQ. J gave up 6 bases and V 0 bases, and 5 bases lay outside the gene matches. The CDR3 is 15 amino acids. CDR3 DNA sequence: TGCGCCAGCAGCTTGGATGGCAGGGGGCTTCAGCCCCAGCATTTT. It is translated as CASSLDGRGLQPQHF.

The chain has TRBV5-1 and TRBJ2-3, with 7 positions matching TRBD1. Germline V gene lookup returns CDR1 SGHRS and CDR2 YFSETQ. The CDR3 spans 15 residues. V shed 3 bases and J 5 bases; nucleotides not matched to a gene: 9. The CDR3 DNA sequence: TGCGCCAGCAGCTCCGGGACAGTGAGGGGAGATACGCAGTATTTT. This encodes CASSSGTVRGDTQYF.

This clone has more than one count but fewer than ten. Other nucleotide sequences in the sample specify the same CDR3. This chain uses TRBV20-1 with TRBJ2-7, with D possibly being TRBD1 (5 bases). Germline CDR1 and CDR2: DFQATT and SNEGSKA (reference sequence). The V gene lost 5 bases and the J gene lost 3 bases, with 8 bases spanning the gap. The CDR3 loop spans 11 amino acids. In DNA, the CDR3 is TGCAGTGCTCGTCAGGGCTACGAGCAGTACTTC. This translates into CSARQGYEQYF.

CDR3 bases: TGTGCCAGCAGTTTCGACCGCCACGAGCAGTACTTC. This sequence encodes CASSFDRHEQYF. The chain carries TRBV6-5 and TRBJ2-5; D is uncertain. TRBJ2-7 explains the end of the DNA better; the J call may be wrong. CDR3 length: 12 amino acids. Germline values: CDR1 MNHEY, CDR2 SVGAGI.

The sample holds many counts of this clone. The CDR3 DNA follows: TGTGCCAGCAGTGAGACAGGGAGCACAGATACGCAGTATTTT. Translating it yields CASSETGSTDTQYF. The chain recombines TRBV2 with TRBJ2-3; 7 nucleotides agree with TRBD1. Germline CDR1 SNHLY, CDR2 FYNNEI. Germline trimming cut 3 bases from V and 0 bases from J; bases unmatched to any gene: 0. The CDR3 loop spans 14 amino acids. The full variable domain, its missing parts supplied by reference TRBV2 and TRBJ2-3, is EPEVTQTPSHQVTQMGQEVILRCVPISNHLYFYWYRQILGQKVEFLVSFYNNEISEKSEIFDDQFSVERPDGSNFTLKIRSTKLEDSAMYFCASSETGSTDTQYFGPGTRLTVL.